The 4 T cell receptor beta chains presented below share a single source sample, sequenced in a study of blood T cell repertoires in COVID-19. Profiling relied on immunoSEQ multiplex PCR, and the TCRdb table lists in-frame clones only, not all of them. The sample carries about 380,000 clones, roughly 90% recorded once. Sequencing was carried out using peripheral blood. These receptors all stem from a man aged 35 to 55 with acute or convalescent COVID-19.

The chain joins TRBV27 to TRBJ2-5, with TRBD2 matching 9 bases. Germline CDR1 reads MNHEY; CDR2 reads SMNVEV (reference sequence). Trimming removed 6 bases from V and 2 bases from J; junction bases left unmatched: 19. The CDR3 has 19 residues. As DNA, the CDR3 is TGTGCCAGCAGGTCGAGGATTCAGGCGGGAGGGCCGGGGCAAGAGACCCAGTACTTC. Translating it yields CASRSRIQAGGPGQETQYF.

This clone was detected only once. The rearrangement links TRBV6-6 to TRBJ2-7; D call uncertain. Per germline, CDR1 MNHNY and CDR2 SVGAGI (reference sequence). There are 12 residues in the CDR3. Trimming cost V 5 bases and J 4 bases, with 9 bases left between them. CDR3 in DNA: TGTGCCAGCAGTAGAACTACGTACGAGCAGTACTTC. As protein: CASSRTTYEQYF.

The chain is built from TRBV28 and TRBJ1-4; TRBD1 might be the D (5 bases). CDR1 is MDHEN, CDR2 SYDVKM, per germline. The V end was cut by 7 bases, the J end by 6 bases, with 9 bases between. The CDR3 loop spans 12 amino acids. The CDR3 protein is CASNPRDEKLFF. The CDR3 DNA reads as TGTGCCAGCAACCCCAGGGATGAAAAACTGTTTTTT.

Details on this clone: Compared with germline, one end of the junction differs, possibly owing to a read error. This chain joins TRBV7-7 and TRBJ1-1; TRBD1 matches at 7 bases. This CDR3 is built from 13 residues. Germline V gene data show CDR1 as SSHAT and CDR2 as FNYEAQ (reference sequence). The CDR3 protein is CASSPGGFTEAFF. The CDR3 DNA reads as TGTGCTAGCAGCCCAGGGGGTTTCACTGAAGCTTTCTTT.